This TCR beta chain appears in the sequencing data of a study of Ad26.COV2.S vaccination and SARS-CoV-2 variants. Study results and caveats: It was found that vaccine and placebo recipients had similar non-spike TCR breadth.

Sequenced by immunoSEQ multiplex PCR; TCRdb stores in-frame clones only, minus some. The table includes roughly 390,000 clones, about 88% detected once. Turning to this clone: Its cognate antigen is unknown.

The sample's treatment: 15 to 20 received Ad26.COV2.S at low or high dose, single or two shots; five or six received placebo; per-sample allocation not given. Day 63 following the first vaccine or placebo injection was when the samples were taken. Based in Boston, the donor was an adult of 18-55 years. The germline V gene has CDR1 SNHLY and CDR2 FYNNEI. The V gene end was trimmed by 6 bases and the J gene end by 7 bases; junction bases not matched to a gene: 8. The CDR3 spans 16 residues. The sample was peripheral blood, taken in a trial of Ad26.COV2.S vaccine versus placebo. The chain has TRBV2 and TRBJ2-5; 16 nucleotides match TRBD2. This receptor was obtained from a person between 18 and 65 years old who received the Ad26.COV2.S COVID-19 vaccine or a placebo. CDR3 sequence: CASSWGLAGGSGTQYF. The CDR3 nucleotides read TGTGCCAGCAGCTGGGGACTAGCGGGGGGGTCCGGGACCCAGTACTTC.